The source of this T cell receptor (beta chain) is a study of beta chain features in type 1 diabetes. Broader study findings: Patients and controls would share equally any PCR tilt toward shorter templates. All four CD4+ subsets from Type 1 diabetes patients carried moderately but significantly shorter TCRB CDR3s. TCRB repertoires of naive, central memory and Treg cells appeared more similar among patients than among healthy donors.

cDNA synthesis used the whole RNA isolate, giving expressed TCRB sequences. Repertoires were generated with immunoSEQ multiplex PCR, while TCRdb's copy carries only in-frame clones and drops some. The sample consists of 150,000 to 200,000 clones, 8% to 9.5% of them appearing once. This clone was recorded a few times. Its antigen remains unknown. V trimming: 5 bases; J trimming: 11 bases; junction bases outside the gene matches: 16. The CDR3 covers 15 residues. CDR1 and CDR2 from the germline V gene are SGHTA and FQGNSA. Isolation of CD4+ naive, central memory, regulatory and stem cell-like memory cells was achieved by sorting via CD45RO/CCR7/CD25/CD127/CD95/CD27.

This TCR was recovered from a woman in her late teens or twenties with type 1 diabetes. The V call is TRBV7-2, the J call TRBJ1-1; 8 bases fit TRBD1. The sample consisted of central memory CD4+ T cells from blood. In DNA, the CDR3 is TGTGCCAGCAGCCCAAGGACAGGGCGGGTAGGAACGGCTTTCTTT. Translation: CASSPRTGRVGTAFF. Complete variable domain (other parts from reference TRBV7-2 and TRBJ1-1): GAGVSQSPSNKVTEKGKDVELRCDPISGHTALYWYRQSLGQGLEFLIYFQGNSAPDKSGLPSDRFSAERTGGSVSTLTIQRTQQEDSAVYLCASSPRTGRVGTAFFGQGTRLTVV.